The 11 T cell receptor beta chains reported below all come from one sample, sequenced in a study of cytomegalovirus exposure and HLA in healthy donors. The PCR used 60 Vbeta and 13 Jbeta primers. The method was immunoSEQ multiplex PCR; TCRdb's version includes in-frame clones alone and lacks a portion of them. The repertoire holds about 160,000 clones, more than 80% seen once, with 2.4% in the top ten. Sample: PBMCs. Receptor source: a male donor in good health and CMV-seronegative.

The V call is TRBV4-2, the J call TRBJ1-3; no clear D gene. Germline loops: CDR1 LGHNA, CDR2 YNFKEQ. V was shortened by 4 bases and J by 5 bases, with 6 bases between the two germline ends. The CDR3 sequence is 12 residues long. The CDR3 DNA follows: TGTGCCAGCAGCCGAGGCCGAAACACCATATATTTT. Its translation is CASSRGRNTIYF.

The CDR3 reads CASSYSPPGGANVLTF. CDR3 DNA: TGTGCCAGCAGTTACTCCCCGCCAGGCGGGGCCAACGTCCTGACTTTC. This chain connects TRBV6-5 to TRBJ2-6, with D unresolved. Deletions cut 0 bases from V and 4 bases from J, with 10 bases between. Germline V CDR1 and CDR2: MNHEY, SVGAGI. This CDR3 is built from 16 residues.

The chain couples TRBV7-2 to TRBJ2-7, with 9 bases lining up with TRBD2. The ends lost 5 bases at V and 2 bases at J; junction bases unmatched: 7. This CDR3 region has 15 residues. Germline V gene lookup returns CDR1 SGHTA and CDR2 FQGNSA. CDR3 sequence reads: CASSPETSGAYEQYF. CDR3 DNA: TGTGCCAGCAGCCCCGAGACTAGCGGAGCCTACGAGCAGTACTTC.

This chain joins TRBV5-1 and TRBJ1-4; D might be TRBD1 (5 bases). The CDR3 sequence is 15 residues long. CDR1 is SGHRS, CDR2 YFSETQ, per germline. V was shortened by 6 bases and J by 4 bases, with 16 bases between the two germline ends. Here the CDR3 reads CASTMGGASNEKLFF. The CDR3 DNA follows: TGCGCCAGCACCATGGGAGGGGCTAGTAATGAAAAACTGTTTTTT.

This chain uses TRBV4-3 with TRBJ2-2, with 8 bases aligning to TRBD1. The CDR3 spans 16 residues. J was trimmed by 1 base and V by 3 bases; bases with no gene match: 4. CDR1 LGHNA and CDR2 YSLEER come from the germline V gene. Written as DNA, the CDR3 is TGCGCCAGCAGCCAGCCGGGACAGGTGAACACCGGGGAGCTGTTTTTT. It codes for CASSQPGQVNTGELFF.

The chain employs TRBV11-2 and TRBJ1-4, with a weak D call TRBD1 (5 bases). V was pared by 5 bases and J by 2 bases, with 12 bases between. This CDR3 has 15 residues. Germline CDR1 SGHAT, CDR2 FQNNGV. CDR3: CASSPTGSTNEKLFF. The CDR3 DNA sequence: TGTGCCAGCAGCCCCACAGGTTCGACTAATGAAAAACTGTTTTTT.

The CDR3 coding sequence is TGTGCCAGCTCACCAGAGAGGAGTCCCGGGACAGGGAATGAGCAGTTCTTC. Protein product: CASSPERSPGTGNEQFF. The chain recombines TRBV18 with TRBJ2-1; TRBD1 matches at 9 bases. With 2 bases clipped from V and 7 bases from J, the junction kept 12 bases outside the gene matches. Per germline, CDR1 KGHSH and CDR2 LQKENI. The CDR3 totals 17 residues.

The rearrangement joins TRBV30 to TRBJ2-7, with TRBD2 as a possible D gene (6 bases). The V end was cut by 1 base, the J end by 0 bases, with 10 bases between. There are 14 residues in the CDR3. Germline-derived CDR1 and CDR2 are GTSNPN and SVGIG (reference sequence). CDR3 nucleotide sequence: TGTGCCTGGAGTGCGGGACTCCTCTCCTACGAGCAGTACTTC. As protein: CAWSAGLLSYEQYF.

This chain uses TRBV28 with TRBJ1-6, with 10 bases identical to TRBD1. The germline V gene encodes CDR1 MDHEN and CDR2 SYDVKM. V gave up 6 bases and J gave up 9 bases; unmatched junction bases: 11. CDR3 length equals 16 residues. CDR3 region: CASSRRQGAGGSPLHF. The CDR3 nucleotides read TGTGCCAGCAGCCGACGACAGGGGGCCGGGGGTTCACCCCTCCACTTT.

The gene calls are TRBV5-4 and TRBJ1-2; D unresolved. Trimming took off 2 bases at V and 0 bases at J, with 2 bases between the two ends. CDR1 and CDR2 (germline): SGHNT, YYREEE (reference sequence). CDR3 length: 12 amino acids. CDR3 coding DNA: TGTGCCAGCAGCTTTACTAACTATGGCTACACCTTC. It is translated as CASSFTNYGYTF.

The V gene is TRBV2, the J gene TRBJ1-1; weak D call: TRBD1 (6 bases). There are 13 residues in the CDR3. CDR1 SNHLY and CDR2 FYNNEI come from the germline V gene. V shed 7 bases and J shed 1 base, with 10 bases lying between them. CDR3 amino acids: CASTNRANTEAFF. CDR3 bases: TGTGCCAGCACGAACAGGGCGAACACTGAAGCTTTCTTT.